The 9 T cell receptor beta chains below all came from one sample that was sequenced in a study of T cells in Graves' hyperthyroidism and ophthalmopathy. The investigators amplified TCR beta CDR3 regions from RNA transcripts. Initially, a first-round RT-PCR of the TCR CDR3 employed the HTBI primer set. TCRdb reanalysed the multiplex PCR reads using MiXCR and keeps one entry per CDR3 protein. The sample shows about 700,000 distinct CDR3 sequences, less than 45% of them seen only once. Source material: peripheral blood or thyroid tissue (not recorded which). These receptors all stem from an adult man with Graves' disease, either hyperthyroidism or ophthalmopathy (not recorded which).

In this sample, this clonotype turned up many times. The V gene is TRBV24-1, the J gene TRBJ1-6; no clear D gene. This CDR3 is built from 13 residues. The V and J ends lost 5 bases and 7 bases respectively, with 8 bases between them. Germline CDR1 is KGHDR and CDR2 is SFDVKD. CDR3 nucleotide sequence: TGTGCCACCAGTGCCTACTCCAATTCACCCCTCCACTTT. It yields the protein CATSAYSNSPLHF.

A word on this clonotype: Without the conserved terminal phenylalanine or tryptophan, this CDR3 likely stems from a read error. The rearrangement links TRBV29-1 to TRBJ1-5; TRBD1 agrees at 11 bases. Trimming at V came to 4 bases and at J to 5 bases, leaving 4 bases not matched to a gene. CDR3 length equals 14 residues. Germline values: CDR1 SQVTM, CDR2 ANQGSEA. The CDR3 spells CSVADRGLDQPQHS. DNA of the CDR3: TGCAGCGTTGCGGACAGGGGGCTTGATCAGCCCCAGCATTCT.

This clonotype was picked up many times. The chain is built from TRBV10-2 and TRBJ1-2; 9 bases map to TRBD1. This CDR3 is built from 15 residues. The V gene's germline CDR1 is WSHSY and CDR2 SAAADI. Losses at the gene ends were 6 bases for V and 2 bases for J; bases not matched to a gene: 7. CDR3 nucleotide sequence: TGCGCCAGCAGGGACGGACAGGGGTTGAACTATGGCTACACCTTC. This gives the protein CASRDGQGLNYGYTF.

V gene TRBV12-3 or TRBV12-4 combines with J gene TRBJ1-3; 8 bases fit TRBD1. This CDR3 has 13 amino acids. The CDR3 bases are TGTGCTAGAGCGACAGGGGTTGGAAACACCATATATTTT. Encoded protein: CARATGVGNTIYF.

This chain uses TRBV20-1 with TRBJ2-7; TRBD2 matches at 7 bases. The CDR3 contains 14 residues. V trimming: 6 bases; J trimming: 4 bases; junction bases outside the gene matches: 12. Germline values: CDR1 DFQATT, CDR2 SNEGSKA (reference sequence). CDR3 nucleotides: TGCAGTGCCCAGAAAGCGGGAAGCCTTTACGAGCAGTACTTC. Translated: CSAQKAGSLYEQYF.

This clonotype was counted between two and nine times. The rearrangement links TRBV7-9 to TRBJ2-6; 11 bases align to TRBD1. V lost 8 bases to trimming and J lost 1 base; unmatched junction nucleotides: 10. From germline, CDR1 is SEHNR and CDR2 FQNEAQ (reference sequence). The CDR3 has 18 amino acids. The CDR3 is CASPSTGTGGSGANVLTF. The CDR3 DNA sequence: TGTGCCAGCCCTTCAACCGGGACAGGGGGTTCTGGGGCCAACGTCCTGACTTTC.

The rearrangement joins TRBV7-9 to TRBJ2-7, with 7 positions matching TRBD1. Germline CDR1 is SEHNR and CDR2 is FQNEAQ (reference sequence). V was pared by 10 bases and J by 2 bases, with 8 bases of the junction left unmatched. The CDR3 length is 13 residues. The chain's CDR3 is CATQQGKPYEQYF. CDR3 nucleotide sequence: TGTGCCACCCAACAGGGGAAACCCTACGAGCAGTACTTC.

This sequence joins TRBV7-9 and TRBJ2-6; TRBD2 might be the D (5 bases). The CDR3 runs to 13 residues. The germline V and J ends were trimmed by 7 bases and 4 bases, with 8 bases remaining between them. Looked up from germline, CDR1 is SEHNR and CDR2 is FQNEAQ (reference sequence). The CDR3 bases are TGTGCCAGCACCTCGGGGGGGGCCAACGTCCTGACTTTC. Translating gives CASTSGGANVLTF.

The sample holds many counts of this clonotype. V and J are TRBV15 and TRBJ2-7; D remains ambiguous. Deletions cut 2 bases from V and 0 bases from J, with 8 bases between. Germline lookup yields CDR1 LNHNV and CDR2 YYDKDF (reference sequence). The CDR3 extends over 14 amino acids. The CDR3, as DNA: TGTGCCACCAGCAGAAGGCTAGGCTCCTACGAGCAGTACTTC. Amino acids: CATSRRLGSYEQYF.